This is a list of T cell receptor beta chains from one sample in a study of T cells in Graves' hyperthyroidism and ophthalmopathy. From the multiplex PCR reads, TCRdb called clonotypes with MiXCR, one entry per CDR3 protein. The table has 300,000 to 500,000 distinct CDR3 sequences, 11% to 15% seen once. The sequenced material came from blood. The receptors originated from a man over 45 with Graves' ophthalmopathy. Each CDR3 is given with its conserved first and last residue. Fields, in order: J gene, V gene, clone size, D gene, CDR3 protein, CDR3 DNA. A D gene is named only where the DNA matches it firmly. For some rows the clone size is stated as once, few or many, or as a class when expanded; others skip it.

j_call: TRBJ2-1; v_call: TRBV5-1; clone_size: many; d_call: TRBD2; cdr3_aa: CASSWGLPGLAGGSYNEQFF; cdr3_nt: TGCGCCAGCAGCTGGGGTTTACCGGGACTAGCGGGGGGAAGCTACAATGAGCAGTTCTTC
j_call: TRBJ1-4; v_call: TRBV20-1; clone_size: many; d_call: NA; cdr3_aa: CSATGSNEKLFF; cdr3_nt: TGCAGTGCTACTGGATCGAATGAAAAACTGTTTTTT
j_call: TRBJ2-3; v_call: TRBV19; clone_size: NA; d_call: NA; cdr3_aa: CASSESGDIADTQYF; cdr3_nt: TGTGCCAGTAGTGAGTCTGGGGATATAGCAGATACGCAGTATTTT
j_call: TRBJ1-2; v_call: TRBV5-8; clone_size: many; d_call: NA; cdr3_aa: CASSHDGRKSYGYTF; cdr3_nt: TGTGCCAGCAGCCACGACGGACGTAAATCTTATGGCTACACCTTC
j_call: TRBJ2-3; v_call: TRBV7-9; clone_size: few; d_call: NA; cdr3_aa: CASSYLSDTQYF; cdr3_nt: TGTGCCAGCAGCTATCTCTCAGATACGCAGTATTTT
j_call: TRBJ2-4; v_call: TRBV5-1; clone_size: many; d_call: NA; cdr3_aa: CASRAATSMSGDVQYF; cdr3_nt: TGCGCCAGCAGGGCGGCGACTAGTATGTCGGGGGATGTTCAGTACTTC
j_call: TRBJ2-6; v_call: TRBV20-1; clone_size: NA; d_call: TRBD1; cdr3_aa: CSASGQELTGANVLTF; cdr3_nt: TGCAGTGCTTCCGGACAGGAGCTTACTGGGGCCAACGTCCTGACTTTC
j_call: TRBJ1-5; v_call: TRBV5-8; clone_size: many; d_call: NA; cdr3_aa: CASSLTHRDQPQHF; cdr3_nt: TGTGCCAGCAGCTTGACCCACAGGGATCAGCCCCAGCATTTT
j_call: TRBJ1-2; v_call: TRBV19; clone_size: few; d_call: NA; cdr3_aa: CASSPGERQSYGYTF; cdr3_nt: TGTGCCAGTAGTCCTGGAGAAAGACAGAGCTATGGCTACACCTTC
j_call: TRBJ2-7; v_call: TRBV10-3; clone_size: NA; d_call: TRBD1; cdr3_aa: CAISAGTAREQYF; cdr3_nt: TGTGCCATCAGTGCCGGGACAGCCAGGGAGCAGTACTTC
j_call: TRBJ2-7; v_call: TRBV2; clone_size: many; d_call: NA; cdr3_aa: CASTRDGSYEQYF; cdr3_nt: TGTGCCAGCACCAGGGACGGTTCCTACGAGCAGTACTTC
j_call: TRBJ1-2; v_call: TRBV3-1; clone_size: many; d_call: NA; cdr3_aa: CASSQGGSLVYGYTF; cdr3_nt: TGTGCCAGCAGCCAAGGAGGATCACTAGTCTATGGCTACACCTTC
j_call: TRBJ1-1; v_call: TRBV3-1; clone_size: many; d_call: TRBD1; cdr3_aa: CASSPLGRTGVEYTEAFF; cdr3_nt: TGTGCCAGCAGTCCACTTGGGAGGACAGGGGTAGAGTACACTGAAGCTTTCTTT
j_call: TRBJ1-5; v_call: TRBV20-1; clone_size: many; d_call: NA; cdr3_aa: CSAIYGPGEYSNQPQHF; cdr3_nt: TGCAGTGCTATCTACGGACCGGGGGAGTATAGCAATCAGCCCCAGCATTTT
j_call: TRBJ2-7; v_call: TRBV5-8; clone_size: many; d_call: NA; cdr3_aa: CASSLYPRGTLREQYF; cdr3_nt: TGTGCCAGCAGCTTGTACCCCAGGGGGACTCTCCGGGAGCAGTACTTC
j_call: TRBJ2-6; v_call: TRBV3-1; clone_size: NA; d_call: NA; cdr3_aa: CASSTGLSSGANVLTF; cdr3_nt: TGTGCCAGCAGTACAGGGCTGAGCTCTGGGGCCAACGTCCTGACTTTC
j_call: TRBJ2-1; v_call: TRBV10-3; clone_size: many; d_call: TRBD2; cdr3_aa: CAISESSGRAYEQFF; cdr3_nt: TGTGCCATCAGTGAGTCTAGCGGGAGGGCGTATGAGCAGTTCTTC
j_call: TRBJ2-5; v_call: TRBV20-1; clone_size: many; d_call: TRBD2; cdr3_aa: CSARDTREVRETQYF; cdr3_nt: TGCAGTGCTAGAGATACACGGGAGGTCCGAGAGACCCAGTACTTC
j_call: TRBJ2-1; v_call: TRBV9; clone_size: NA; d_call: NA; cdr3_aa: CASSVSGRIDYNEQFF; cdr3_nt: TGTGCCAGCAGCGTATCTGGGAGGATTGATTACAATGAGCAGTTCTTC
j_call: TRBJ2-6; v_call: TRBV27; clone_size: NA; d_call: NA; cdr3_aa: CASSLYVSGANVLTF; cdr3_nt: TGTGCTAGCAGTTTATACGTCTCTGGGGCCAACGTCCTGACTTTC
j_call: TRBJ2-2; v_call: TRBV19; clone_size: NA; d_call: NA; cdr3_aa: CASSIIAERAGELFF; cdr3_nt: TGTGCCAGTAGTATTATAGCGGAGAGGGCCGGGGAGCTGTTTTTT
j_call: TRBJ2-5; v_call: TRBV20-1; clone_size: many; d_call: TRBD2; cdr3_aa: CSARDPQSGGLQETQYF; cdr3_nt: TGCAGTGCTAGAGATCCCCAGTCGGGAGGGTTACAAGAGACCCAGTACTTC
j_call: TRBJ1-1; v_call: TRBV6-1; clone_size: many; d_call: NA; cdr3_aa: CASGLRGWAEAFF; cdr3_nt: TGTGCCAGCGGCCTGCGGGGTTGGGCTGAAGCTTTCTTT
j_call: TRBJ2-1; v_call: TRBV4-1; clone_size: NA; d_call: NA; cdr3_aa: CASSQDRLAGEQFF; cdr3_nt: TGCGCCAGCAGCCAAGATAGGTTGGCGGGTGAGCAGTTCTTC
j_call: TRBJ2-2; v_call: TRBV7-9; clone_size: NA; d_call: NA; cdr3_aa: CASSLGVEDLYTGELFF; cdr3_nt: TGTGCCAGCAGCTTAGGAGTGGAGGACCTTTACACCGGGGAGCTGTTTTTT
j_call: TRBJ1-6; v_call: TRBV20-1; clone_size: many; d_call: TRBD1; cdr3_aa: CSAGRQGANSPLHF; cdr3_nt: TGCAGTGCTGGAAGACAGGGGGCTAATTCACCCCTCCACTTT
j_call: TRBJ2-6; v_call: TRBV28; clone_size: few; d_call: NA; cdr3_aa: CASSQSGRSPGANVLTF; cdr3_nt: TGTGCCAGCAGCCAATCGGGGAGATCGCCTGGGGCCAACGTCCTGACTTTC
j_call: TRBJ2-1; v_call: TRBV4-1; clone_size: few; d_call: NA; cdr3_aa: CASSHSRDSSYNEQFF; cdr3_nt: TGCGCCAGCAGCCACTCCCGGGATAGCTCCTACAATGAGCAGTTCTTC
j_call: TRBJ2-1; v_call: TRBV11-2; clone_size: NA; d_call: TRBD2; cdr3_aa: CASRLGSGSSYNEQFF; cdr3_nt: TGTGCCAGCAGGTTAGGGAGCGGGAGCTCCTACAATGAGCAGTTCTTC
j_call: TRBJ1-1; v_call: TRBV10-3; clone_size: many; d_call: NA; cdr3_aa: CAISERELTEAFF; cdr3_nt: TGTGCCATCAGTGAGAGAGAACTGACTGAAGCTTTCTTT
j_call: TRBJ2-7; v_call: TRBV6-1; clone_size: NA; d_call: TRBD1; cdr3_aa: CASSEDMGQEYF; cdr3_nt: TGTGCCAGCAGTGAAGATATGGGACAGGAGTACTTC
j_call: TRBJ2-3; v_call: TRBV20-1; clone_size: few; d_call: TRBD2; cdr3_aa: CSARDPKTSGRFDTQYF; cdr3_nt: TGCAGTGCTAGAGACCCGAAGACTAGCGGGAGATTCGATACGCAGTATTTT
j_call: TRBJ1-5; v_call: TRBV6-1; clone_size: NA; d_call: NA; cdr3_aa: CASSNLIGVPSNQPQHF; cdr3_nt: TGTGCCAGCAGTAACCTGATAGGGGTTCCTAGCAATCAGCCCCAGCATTTT
j_call: TRBJ1-2; v_call: TRBV14; clone_size: few; d_call: TRBD1; cdr3_aa: CASSHQVQGGGYTF; cdr3_nt: TGTGCCAGCAGCCACCAGGTCCAGGGGGGTGGCTACACCTTC
j_call: TRBJ1-4; v_call: TRBV2; clone_size: many; d_call: NA; cdr3_aa: CASSEGVVGEKLFF; cdr3_nt: TGTGCCAGCAGTGAAGGGGTAGTGGGTGAAAAACTGTTTTTT
j_call: TRBJ2-1; v_call: TRBV19; clone_size: many; d_call: NA; cdr3_aa: CASSIGAGRAGGSYEQFF; cdr3_nt: TGTGCCAGTAGTATCGGGGCAGGTAGGGCAGGGGGGAGTTATGAGCAGTTCTTC
j_call: TRBJ2-3; v_call: TRBV3-1; clone_size: many; d_call: NA; cdr3_aa: CASSPSGSTDTQYF; cdr3_nt: TGTGCCAGCAGCCCGTCTGGGTCCACAGATACGCAGTATTTT
j_call: TRBJ2-3; v_call: TRBV18; clone_size: few; d_call: NA; cdr3_aa: CASSPLQGSDTQYF; cdr3_nt: TGTGCCAGCTCACCACTCCAGGGGTCAGATACGCAGTATTTT
j_call: TRBJ2-1; v_call: TRBV18; clone_size: many; d_call: TRBD1; cdr3_aa: CASSPWTGGDEQFF; cdr3_nt: TGTGCCAGCTCACCATGGACAGGGGGCGATGAGCAGTTCTTC
j_call: TRBJ2-5; v_call: TRBV13; clone_size: many; d_call: NA; cdr3_aa: CASSLQRDQETQYF; cdr3_nt: TGTGCCAGCAGCCTACAGCGGGACCAAGAGACCCAGTACTTC
j_call: TRBJ2-5; v_call: TRBV4-1; clone_size: NA; d_call: NA; cdr3_aa: CASSQGIQETQYF; cdr3_nt: TGCGCCAGCAGCCAAGGGATCCAAGAGACCCAGTACTTC
j_call: TRBJ1-4; v_call: TRBV28; clone_size: many; d_call: NA; cdr3_aa: CASRSLGVTNEKLFF; cdr3_nt: TGTGCCAGCAGATCACTAGGTGTGACTAATGAAAAACTGTTTTTT
j_call: TRBJ2-1; v_call: TRBV3-1; clone_size: many; d_call: TRBD2; cdr3_aa: CASSGWTSGRVGNEQFF; cdr3_nt: TGTGCCAGCAGCGGATGGACTAGCGGGAGGGTCGGCAATGAGCAGTTCTTC
j_call: TRBJ2-1; v_call: TRBV7-9; clone_size: many; d_call: TRBD1; cdr3_aa: CASSARQGFYNEQFF; cdr3_nt: TGTGCCAGCAGCGCACGACAGGGATTCTACAATGAGCAGTTCTTC
j_call: TRBJ1-4; v_call: TRBV28; clone_size: NA; d_call: NA; cdr3_aa: CASSSHTTGATNEKLFF; cdr3_nt: TGTGCCAGCAGTTCGCATACGACAGGCGCAACTAATGAAAAACTGTTTTTT
j_call: TRBJ1-6; v_call: TRBV12-3/TRBV12-4; clone_size: many; d_call: NA; cdr3_aa: CASSYRDRGLSPLHF; cdr3_nt: TGTGCCAGCAGTTACCGGGACCGCGGACTTTCACCCCTCCACTTT
j_call: TRBJ1-1; v_call: TRBV19; clone_size: NA; d_call: TRBD1; cdr3_aa: CASSNRQGRTEAFF; cdr3_nt: TGTGCCAGTAGTAACCGACAGGGGCGCACTGAAGCTTTCTTT
j_call: TRBJ2-6; v_call: TRBV4-2; clone_size: few; d_call: NA; cdr3_aa: CASNFEANVLTF; cdr3_nt: TGTGCCAGCAATTTTGAGGCCAACGTCCTGACTTTC
j_call: TRBJ2-7; v_call: TRBV28; clone_size: many; d_call: TRBD2; cdr3_aa: CASSFPASGNYEQYF; cdr3_nt: TGTGCCAGCAGTTTTCCGGCTAGCGGGAACTACGAGCAGTACTTC
j_call: TRBJ2-7; v_call: TRBV29-1; clone_size: many; d_call: NA; cdr3_aa: CSVGTANYEQYF; cdr3_nt: TGCAGCGTTGGGACAGCGAACTACGAGCAGTACTTC
j_call: TRBJ2-1; v_call: TRBV14; clone_size: few; d_call: TRBD2; cdr3_aa: CASSLPGRGHEQFF; cdr3_nt: TGTGCCAGCAGCCTACCCGGGAGGGGCCATGAGCAGTTCTTC
j_call: TRBJ2-3; v_call: TRBV14; clone_size: few; d_call: TRBD2; cdr3_aa: CASSQLFTSGIADTQYF; cdr3_nt: TGTGCCAGCAGCCAACTATTCACTAGCGGGATCGCAGATACGCAGTATTTT
j_call: TRBJ2-3; v_call: TRBV10-1; clone_size: once; d_call: NA; cdr3_aa: CASSATRPDTQYF; cdr3_nt: TGCGCCAGCAGTGCCACACGGCCAGATACGCAGTATTTT
j_call: TRBJ1-1; v_call: TRBV7-9; clone_size: few; d_call: NA; cdr3_aa: CASSPPGHTEAFF; cdr3_nt: TGTGCCAGCAGCCCACCGGGGCACACTGAAGCTTTCTTT
j_call: TRBJ1-1; v_call: TRBV28; clone_size: NA; d_call: NA; cdr3_aa: CASTLAPHLAFF; cdr3_nt: TGTGCCAGCACGTTGGCCCCCCACCTAGCTTTCTTT
j_call: TRBJ2-1; v_call: TRBV19; clone_size: NA; d_call: TRBD2; cdr3_aa: CASMMASGSRDEQFF; cdr3_nt: TGTGCCAGTATGATGGCTAGCGGGAGCCGGGATGAGCAGTTCTTC
j_call: TRBJ1-2; v_call: TRBV25-1; clone_size: few; d_call: TRBD1; cdr3_aa: CASSETQGAYGYTF; cdr3_nt: TGTGCCAGCAGTGAAACGCAGGGGGCCTATGGCTACACCTTC
j_call: TRBJ2-1; v_call: TRBV5-1; clone_size: many; d_call: NA; cdr3_aa: CASSFAGGSSYNEQFF; cdr3_nt: TGCGCCAGCAGCTTCGCTGGGGGGAGTTCCTACAATGAGCAGTTCTTC
j_call: TRBJ1-2; v_call: TRBV2; clone_size: many; d_call: NA; cdr3_aa: CASRQRQADYGYTF; cdr3_nt: TGTGCCAGCAGGCAAAGGCAGGCAGATTATGGCTACACCTTC
j_call: TRBJ2-1; v_call: TRBV7-6; clone_size: many; d_call: NA; cdr3_aa: CASSLGSPAVTDNEQFF; cdr3_nt: TGTGCCAGCAGCTTAGGAAGTCCGGCAGTGACTGACAATGAGCAGTTCTTC